This is a list of T cell receptor beta chains from one sample in a study of cytomegalovirus exposure and HLA in healthy donors. The repertoire was sequenced with immunoSEQ multiplex PCR; TCRdb's copy has only in-frame clones and lacks some. The sample has 160,000 or so clones; approximately 79% are singletons. The sequencing input was PBMCs. These receptors came from a middle-aged man in good health and CMV-seronegative. Both conserved end residues are part of each CDR3. The order of the fields is J gene, V gene, D gene, clone size, CDR3 DNA, CDR3 protein. The D gene is left open where the match is weak. The size of a clone is reported for some rows only, either as once, few or many, or as a class for expanded clones.

J: TRBJ1-5; V: TRBV15; D: TRBD1; size: -; DNA: TGTGCCACCAGCACTAGGGACAGGGTAAATCAGCCCCAGCATTTT; CDR3: CATSTRDRVNQPQHF
J: TRBJ1-2; V: TRBV6-5; D: TRBD1; size: -; DNA: TGTGCCAGCAGTCCCTGGACAGGAGCTAACTATGGCTACACCTTC; CDR3: CASSPWTGANYGYTF
J: TRBJ1-3; V: TRBV11-2; D: TRBD1; size: -; DNA: TGTGCCAGCAGCCCCGGGACAGTGGAGGGAAACACCATATATTTT; CDR3: CASSPGTVEGNTIYF
J: TRBJ2-1; V: TRBV5-1; D: TRBD2; size: -; DNA: TGCGCCAGCAGCTTAGGGCTAGCGGGAGTCGATGAGCAGTTCTTC; CDR3: CASSLGLAGVDEQFF
J: TRBJ2-6; V: TRBV2; D: -; size: -; DNA: TGTGCCAGCAGTGAAGAGCACAGCGTCCTGACTTTC; CDR3: CASSEEHSVLTF
J: TRBJ2-2; V: TRBV6-5; D: -; size: -; DNA: TGTGCCAGCAGTTACTCGGGGAGGACGAACACCGGGGAGCTGTTTTTT; CDR3: CASSYSGRTNTGELFF
J: TRBJ2-3; V: TRBV4-2; D: -; size: few; DNA: TGTGCCAGCAGCCAAGAGAACAGGGCCACAGATACGCAGTATTTT; CDR3: CASSQENRATDTQYF
J: TRBJ1-4; V: TRBV28; D: -; size: -; DNA: TGTGCCAGCAGGCAGGGGTCAACTAATGAAAAACTGTTTTTT; CDR3: CASRQGSTNEKLFF
J: TRBJ2-2; V: TRBV28; D: TRBD2; size: -; DNA: TGTGCCAGCAGACGGCGACTAGCGGGAGGCGGGGAGCTGTTTTTT; CDR3: CASRRRLAGGGELFF
J: TRBJ2-3; V: TRBV5-8; D: -; size: -; DNA: TGTGCCAGCAGCTTAGGTACAGATCCATACGCAGATACGCAGTATTTT; CDR3: CASSLGTDPYADTQYF
J: TRBJ2-3; V: TRBV27; D: TRBD2; size: -; DNA: TGTGCCAGCAGTAGGAGCGGGAGGGGTGGTGAGCCAACCCCTCGCACAGATACGCAGTATTTT; CDR3: CASSRSGRGGEPTPRTDTQYF
J: TRBJ2-3; V: TRBV11-3; D: TRBD2; size: -; DNA: TGTGCCAGCAGCTTAGACGCGGGAGGTCCAGATACGCAGTATTTT; CDR3: CASSLDAGGPDTQYF
J: TRBJ2-7; V: TRBV7-2; D: TRBD2; size: -; DNA: TGTGCCAGCAGCTTAGTTAGTACTAGCGGAGCAGAGCAGTACTTC; CDR3: CASSLVSTSGAEQYF
J: TRBJ2-1; V: TRBV28; D: TRBD2; size: -; DNA: TGTGCCAGCAGTTCTATACAGGGACTAGCGGGAGGTTCATACAATGAGCAGTTCTTC; CDR3: CASSSIQGLAGGSYNEQFF
J: TRBJ1-2; V: TRBV11-1; D: -; size: -; DNA: TGTGCCAGCAGCTTAGCGCCAACGTTCGGAGGGGCGTATGGCTACACCTTC; CDR3: CASSLAPTFGGAYGYTF
J: TRBJ1-5; V: TRBV7-6; D: -; size: -; DNA: TGTGCCAGCAGCCTACCAAATCAGCCCCAGCATTTT; CDR3: CASSLPNQPQHF
J: TRBJ2-2; V: TRBV5-6; D: -; size: -; DNA: TGTGCCAGCAGCTTGGCAGGGCCCGGGGAGCTGTTTTTT; CDR3: CASSLAGPGELFF
J: TRBJ2-7; V: TRBV7-2; D: -; size: once; DNA: TGTGCCAGCAGCTTAGACGGAGAAGAGGGCTACGAGCAGTACTTC; CDR3: CASSLDGEEGYEQYF
J: TRBJ2-2; V: TRBV5-4; D: -; size: -; DNA: TGTGCCAGCAGCTACCCTGACAGGAGGAACACCGGGGAGCTGTTTTTT; CDR3: CASSYPDRRNTGELFF
J: TRBJ2-7; V: TRBV6-1; D: TRBD2; size: -; DNA: TGTGCCAGCAGTGAATGGGGGAGGGTCTCCGAGCAGTACTTC; CDR3: CASSEWGRVSEQYF
J: TRBJ2-3; V: TRBV5-8; D: TRBD2; size: -; DNA: TGTGCCAGCAGCTTGACTGGGACTAGCGGGAGCACAGATACGCAGTATTTT; CDR3: CASSLTGTSGSTDTQYF
J: TRBJ2-1; V: TRBV28; D: -; size: -; DNA: TGTGCCAGCAGTTTATCGGGTAGAAGCTCCTACAATGAGCAGTTCTTC; CDR3: CASSLSGRSSYNEQFF
J: TRBJ2-7; V: TRBV28; D: TRBD2; size: -; DNA: TGTGCCAGCAGTTTATCCCTAGCGGGCTACGAGCAGTACTTC; CDR3: CASSLSLAGYEQYF
J: TRBJ2-1; V: TRBV2; D: TRBD2; size: few; DNA: TGTGCCAGCAGTGAGGACGGGAGGGTCAATGAGCAGTTCTTC; CDR3: CASSEDGRVNEQFF
J: TRBJ2-5; V: TRBV29-1; D: TRBD2; size: few; DNA: TGCAGCGTTGAAAAGGGACCTAGCGGGAGGGGAGAGACCCAGTACTTC; CDR3: CSVEKGPSGRGETQYF
J: TRBJ1-4; V: TRBV19; D: -; size: -; DNA: TGTGCCAGTAGTATAGCCGAGGCAGGGTATCCGACACGTAATGAAAAACTGTTTTTT; CDR3: CASSIAEAGYPTRNEKLFF
J: TRBJ1-2; V: TRBV25-1; D: -; size: -; DNA: TGTGCCAGCAGTGGAGCACGGACAGTTCATGGCTACACCTTC; CDR3: CASSGARTVHGYTF
J: TRBJ2-7; V: TRBV27; D: TRBD2; size: -; DNA: TGTGCCAGCAGGGCGGGGGCCTACGAGCAGTACTTC; CDR3: CASRAGAYEQYF
J: TRBJ1-1; V: TRBV4-2; D: TRBD1; size: -; DNA: TGTGCCAGCAGCCAAGTGGGACAGGGGTTTAACACTGAAGCTTTCTTT; CDR3: CASSQVGQGFNTEAFF
J: TRBJ2-2; V: TRBV10-3; D: TRBD2; size: -; DNA: TGTGCCATCAGTGAATACCTAGCGGGAGGCCCCGGGGAGCTGTTTTTT; CDR3: CAISEYLAGGPGELFF
J: TRBJ1-2; V: TRBV7-2; D: TRBD1; size: -; DNA: TGTGCCAGCAGCCTACAGGGGGTTGGTGGCTACACCTTC; CDR3: CASSLQGVGGYTF
J: TRBJ2-7; V: TRBV11-2; D: TRBD2; size: -; DNA: TGTGCCAGCAGCCCAGTTAGCGGGGGAGGATCCTACGAGCAGTACTTC; CDR3: CASSPVSGGGSYEQYF
J: TRBJ2-5; V: TRBV10-3; D: TRBD2; size: -; DNA: TGTGCCATCAGCGGGACTAGCCAAGAGACCCAGTACTTC; CDR3: CAISGTSQETQYF
J: TRBJ2-7; V: TRBV6-5; D: -; size: -; DNA: TGTGCCAGCCCCAGGGTCTACTCCTACGAGCAGTACTTC; CDR3: CASPRVYSYEQYF
J: TRBJ2-2; V: TRBV6-5; D: -; size: -; DNA: TGTGCCAGCAGTTACTCGGGGGCAATCACCGGGGAGCTGTTTTTT; CDR3: CASSYSGAITGELFF
J: TRBJ1-2; V: TRBV7-9; D: TRBD1; size: -; DNA: TGTGCCAGCAGCTTTGAGGGACAGGGGCACTATGGCTACACCTTC; CDR3: CASSFEGQGHYGYTF
J: TRBJ2-2; V: TRBV7-8; D: TRBD1; size: -; DNA: TGTGCCAGCAAGGGCAGGGGGCGTTTTGACACCGGGGAGCTGTTTTTT; CDR3: CASKGRGRFDTGELFF
J: TRBJ2-7; V: TRBV25-1; D: TRBD2; size: once; DNA: TGTGCCAGCAGTGGGGGGACTATAACCTACGAGCAGTACTTC; CDR3: CASSGGTITYEQYF
J: TRBJ1-1; V: TRBV29-1; D: -; size: -; DNA: TGCAGCGTTGACGCCCCAGGGGTGGGCACTGAAGCTTTCTTT; CDR3: CSVDAPGVGTEAFF
J: TRBJ1-1; V: TRBV5-5; D: -; size: -; DNA: TGTGCCAGCAGCTTGGGGCGGGGCCGGCCTGAAGCTTTCTTT; CDR3: CASSLGRGRPEAFF
J: TRBJ2-7; V: TRBV21-1; D: -; size: once; DNA: TGTGCCAGCACCGAGACAGGGGGCAGGTTCGAGCAGTACTTC; CDR3: CASTETGGRFEQYF
J: TRBJ1-5; V: TRBV4-2; D: -; size: -; DNA: TGTGCCAGCAGCCAAAGTCAGGGAGGTAACCAGCCCCAGCATTTT; CDR3: CASSQSQGGNQPQHF
J: TRBJ2-1; V: TRBV5-1; D: -; size: -; DNA: TGCGCCAGCAGCTTTAGGCTTAGCGGAGTCACCCCAAGTATCTACAATGAGCAGTTCTTC; CDR3: CASSFRLSGVTPSIYNEQFF
J: TRBJ2-2; V: TRBV28; D: -; size: few; DNA: TGTGCCAGCACCCGGGTTTCGGCCGGGGAGCTGTTTTTT; CDR3: CASTRVSAGELFF
J: TRBJ2-7; V: TRBV5-4; D: TRBD1; size: once; DNA: TGTGCCAGCAGCGCACCGGGACAGGGATCCTACGAGCAGTACTTC; CDR3: CASSAPGQGSYEQYF
J: TRBJ2-6; V: TRBV5-6; D: TRBD1; size: -; DNA: TGTGCCAGCAGCCCCCCGACAGGGGGCGTTCCTGGGGCCAACGTCCTGACTTTC; CDR3: CASSPPTGGVPGANVLTF
J: TRBJ2-1; V: TRBV11-3; D: TRBD2; size: once; DNA: TGTGCCAGCAGCCCGAGACTAGCGGGAGCTGGCGAGCAGTTCTTC; CDR3: CASSPRLAGAGEQFF
J: TRBJ2-7; V: TRBV7-2; D: -; size: -; DNA: TGTGCCAGCAGCTTAGAGGGGACAAGAGCCTACGAGCAGTACTTC; CDR3: CASSLEGTRAYEQYF
J: TRBJ2-7; V: TRBV5-1; D: -; size: -; DNA: TGCGCCAGCAGCGAGACTAGCTCCTACGAGCAGTACTTC; CDR3: CASSETSSYEQYF